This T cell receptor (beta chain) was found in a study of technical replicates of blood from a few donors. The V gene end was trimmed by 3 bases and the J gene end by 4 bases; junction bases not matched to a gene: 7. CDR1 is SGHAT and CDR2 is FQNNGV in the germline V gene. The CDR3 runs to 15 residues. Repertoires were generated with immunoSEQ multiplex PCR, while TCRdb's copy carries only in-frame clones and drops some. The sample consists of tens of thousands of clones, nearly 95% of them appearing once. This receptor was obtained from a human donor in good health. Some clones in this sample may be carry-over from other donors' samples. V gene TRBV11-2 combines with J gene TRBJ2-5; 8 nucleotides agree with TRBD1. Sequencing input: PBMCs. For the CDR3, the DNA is TGTGCCAGCAGCTTGGGACAGGACCAACGAGAGACCCAGTACTTC. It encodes CASSLGQDQRETQYF.